This T cell receptor (beta chain) was recovered during a study of blood T cells in healthy people across ages. Findings of the study overall: No conclusive comparison of naive versus antigen-experienced cells was possible with unsorted PBMCs. A roughly linear fall in TCR beta diversity per million T cells was seen with increasing age.

The CDR3 extends over 15 amino acids. Germline values: CDR1 SGHRS, CDR2 YFSETQ. V lost 3 bases and J 4 bases, leaving 15 bases between the germline ends. In its sample, this clonotype was seen a few times. No antigen is known for it. A second roughly 7 to 12 cycle PCR used barcoded and J-beta primers. Via MiXCR, TCRdb re-called the 5' RACE reads, giving one row per CDR3 protein. The sample yields about 800,000 distinct CDR3 sequences, 58% seen once. The sequenced material came from blood. The sequence was collected from a man aged 30 to 45 in good health. The chain has TRBV5-1 and TRBJ2-3; D perhaps matches TRBD2 (5 bases). The CDR3 nucleotides are TGCGCCAGCAGCTGGTCACTAGGCAGATCAGATACGCAGTATTTT. This encodes CASSWSLGRSDTQYF.